This T cell receptor beta chain was recorded in a study of identical twins. Points from the study as a whole: Within monozygotic twins, out-of-frame TCR alpha sharing was underestimated by the models. Out-of-frame alpha sequences common to twins were enriched for low generation probability. Out-of-frame beta chain sequences displayed weaker excess sharing between twins.

Per germline, CDR1 KGHDR and CDR2 SFDVKD. V dropped 3 bases and J dropped 4; count of bases not matched to a gene: 8. There are 17 residues in the CDR3. It was template switching that added a universal primer site, and there were unique molecular identifiers on the cDNA. Each CDR3 protein gets one entry after TCRdb re-called the 5' RACE reads with MiXCR. The table lists 1.5 million to 2 million distinct CDR3 sequences, around a third of them singletons, with more than 0.25% in the top ten. Comments on this clonotype: The antigen remains unidentified.

Sequenced material: cord blood. The chain combines TRBV24-1 with TRBJ2-3, with 11 bases identical to TRBD2. This TCR derives from a newborn girl in good health. The CDR3 nucleotides read TGTGCCACCAGTGATCCACTAGCGGGAGAGGGGGCAGATACGCAGTATTTT. Amino acid sequence: CATSDPLAGEGADTQYF.